Shown below are 20 T cell receptor beta chains from a single sample sequenced in a study of shared clonotypes between healthy human individuals. Data came from immunoSEQ multiplex PCR; TCRdb stores just in-frame clones and leaves some out. The repertoire holds millions of clones, with roughly 92% as singletons. Sequenced sample: naive CD4+ T cells sorted from blood. As to subset: CD45RA+ positively selected. The receptors were sampled from a man aged 18 to 29 in good health.

The gene calls are TRBV6-1 and TRBJ1-1; 8 bases align to TRBD1. The junction had 8 bases not matched to a gene; V was cut back by 7 bases and J by 1 base. The CDR3 spans 15 residues. Looked up from germline, CDR1 is MNHNS and CDR2 is SASEGT. The CDR3 spells CASNSGDRQNTEAFF. The CDR3 region has the DNA TGTGCCAGCAATTCCGGGGACAGGCAGAACACTGAAGCTTTCTTT.

The gene calls are TRBV1 and TRBJ1-1; TRBD1, the D gene given by the table, was not confirmed from the DNA. TRBV1 is described as a pseudogene. The CDR3 spans 11 residues. For the CDR3, the DNA is TGCACCAGCAGCCAGGGGACAGGGGCTTTCTTT. It yields the protein CTSSQGTGAFF.

Regarding this clone: This CDR3 is also generated by other DNA sequences in the sample. J is TRBJ1-2 and V is TRBV7-9; a possible D gene is TRBD1 (6 bases). Looked up from germline, CDR1 is SEHNR and CDR2 is FQNEAQ (reference sequence). Deletions cut 5 bases from V and 2 bases from J, with 9 bases between. The CDR3 has 13 amino acids. Written as DNA, the CDR3 is TGTGCCAGCAGCCCGACAGGCAACTATGGCTACACCTTC. Its translation: CASSPTGNYGYTF.

The rearrangement links TRBV28 to TRBJ1-2; no reliable D call. This CDR3 contains 13 residues. Germline V CDR1 and CDR2: MDHEN, SYDVKM. Trimming removed 6 bases from V and 2 bases from J, with 10 bases in between. CDR3 in DNA: TGTGCCAGCAGCTCGATATGGAACTATGGCTACACCTTC. This sequence encodes CASSSIWNYGYTF.

Turning to this clone: Different DNA sequences within this sample yield the same CDR3. V is TRBV28 and J is TRBJ2-5; 8 nucleotides match TRBD2. Losses at the gene ends were 3 bases for V and 1 base for J; bases not matched to a gene: 4. The germline gives CDR1 MDHEN, CDR2 SYDVKM. The CDR3 has 15 amino acids. CDR3 sequence reads: CASSLASGGQETQYF. The CDR3 nucleotides read TGTGCCAGCAGTTTGGCCAGCGGGGGCCAAGAGACCCAGTACTTC.

The rearrangement joins TRBV6-5 to TRBJ2-1; the D gene is possibly TRBD1 (7 bases). The CDR3 extends over 15 amino acids. V was clipped by 6 bases and J by 7 bases, with 19 bases between them. The germline CDR1 and CDR2 sequences are MNHEY and SVGAGI. The CDR3 DNA is TGTGCCAGCAGCAAAGAGGAGGGGGCTAAAAATGAGCAGTTCTTC. Translation: CASSKEEGAKNEQFF.

With regard to this clone: The identical CDR3 is also encoded by other nucleotide sequences in the sample. The chain combines TRBV6-5 with TRBJ2-7; 10 bases are shared with TRBD2. Trimming removed 4 bases from V and 4 bases from J; junction bases left unmatched: 7. This CDR3 has 15 residues. Germline V CDR1 and CDR2: MNHEY, SVGAGI. The DNA of the CDR3 is TGTGCCAGCAGTTTCAGCGGGAGGGCCTCGTACGAGCAGTACTTC. As protein: CASSFSGRASYEQYF.

This chain uses TRBV6-5 with TRBJ1-2, with 8 bases matching TRBD1. Germline V gene lookup returns CDR1 MNHEY and CDR2 SVGAGI. V trimming: 6 bases; J trimming: 4 bases; junction bases outside the gene matches: 7. CDR3 length: 14 residues. The chain's CDR3 is CASRTTGEGYGYTF. The CDR3 DNA follows: TGTGCCAGCAGGACGACAGGGGAAGGCTATGGCTACACCTTC.

This clone has only a few counts. The V gene is TRBV2, the J gene TRBJ1-2; 8 bases map to TRBD1. From germline, CDR1 is SNHLY and CDR2 FYNNEI. The CDR3 is made up of 11 amino acids. V was pared by 8 bases and J by 8 bases, with 4 bases of the junction left unmatched. Here the CDR3 DNA reads TGTGCCAGCGGCAGGGGGCAGGGCTACACCTTC. Translation: CASGRGQGYTF.

The chain employs TRBV10-2 and TRBJ2-3, with 7 bases that match TRBD2. The germline gives CDR1 WSHSY, CDR2 SAAADI. Trimming removed 0 bases from V and 5 bases from J; junction bases left unmatched: 8. CDR3 length: 16 residues. The CDR3 DNA follows: TGCGCCAGCAGTGAGTCGCAAGCGGGGTGGGGAGATACGCAGTATTTT. Protein product: CASSESQAGWGDTQYF.

This rearrangement joins TRBV28 to TRBJ1-4; a weak D match, TRBD1 (5 bases). CDR1 is MDHEN, CDR2 SYDVKM, per germline. This CDR3 has 16 residues. V lost 9 bases to trimming and J lost 7 bases, with 24 bases between them. The CDR3 DNA follows: TGTGCCAGTGACACAGGAGGATGGGAAACGAGTGAAAAACTGTTTTTT. Its protein is CASDTGGWETSEKLFF.

As concerns this clone: The sample holds other DNA sequences that translate to the same CDR3. This chain uses TRBV7-2 with TRBJ2-3; no clear D gene. CDR1 and CDR2 (germline): SGHTA, FQGNSA. The V end lost 4 bases, the J end lost 6 bases, and 5 bases lay between the germline ends. The CDR3 length is 11 residues. DNA for the CDR3: TGTGCCAGCAGCTCGCTCGATACGCAGTATTTT. This sequence encodes CASSSLDTQYF.

This chain joins TRBV29-1 and TRBJ1-3; a weak D match, TRBD1 (6 bases). Deletions cut 6 bases from V and 4 bases from J, with 13 bases between. The V gene's germline CDR1 is SQVTM and CDR2 ANQGSEA. This CDR3 region has 13 residues. The CDR3 bases are TGCAGCGTGGAACAGGGATCCGGAAACACCATATATTTT. This translates into CSVEQGSGNTIYF. The full variable domain, rest sourced from reference TRBV29-1 and TRBJ1-3, is SAVISQKPSRDICQRGTSLTIQCQVDSQVTMMFWYRQQPGQSLTLIATANQGSEATYESGFVIDKFPISRPNLTFSTLTVSNMSPEDSSIYLCSVEQGSGNTIYFGEGSWLTVV.

This sequence joins TRBV2 and TRBJ1-1, with 9 bases identical to TRBD1. This CDR3 is 13 amino acids long. CDR1 and CDR2 from the germline V gene are SNHLY and FYNNEI. V dropped 7 bases and J dropped 6; count of bases not matched to a gene: 6. The CDR3: CASNQGQGSEAFF. DNA of the CDR3: TGTGCCAGCAACCAGGGACAGGGATCTGAAGCTTTCTTT.

The chain's CDR3 is CASSPRTSGRWETQYF. The CDR3 nucleotides read TGTGCCAGCAGCCCCCGGACTAGCGGGAGGTGGGAGACCCAGTACTTC. The chain uses TRBV7-2 and TRBJ2-5; 14 nucleotides line up with TRBD2. CDR3 size: 16 residues. The junction had 7 bases not matched to a gene; V was cut back by 5 bases and J by 5 bases. Germline values: CDR1 SGHTA, CDR2 FQGNSA. Filled out from reference TRBV7-2 and TRBJ2-5, the complete variable domain reads GAGVSQSPSNKVTEKGKDVELRCDPISGHTALYWYRQSLGQGLEFLIYFQGNSAPDKSGLPSDRFSAERTGGSVSTLTIQRTQQEDSAVYLCASSPRTSGRWETQYFGPGTRLLVL.

This CDR3 reads CASSPGPAGKGNNEQFF. In nucleotides, the CDR3 is TGCGCCAGCAGCCCTGGTCCCGCGGGAAAAGGGAATAATGAGCAGTTCTTC. The chain carries TRBV5-1 and TRBJ2-1, with D possibly being TRBD2 (6 bases). The CDR3 sequence is 17 residues long. V was cut by 4 bases and J by 7 bases, with 24 bases left in between. Germline V gene sequence: CDR1 SGHRS, CDR2 YFSETQ.

The chain combines TRBV30 with TRBJ2-1; tentatively, D is TRBD2 (5 bases). This CDR3 is built from 16 residues. V was cut by 2 bases and J by 2 bases, with 16 bases left in between. Per the germline V gene, CDR1 is GTSNPN and CDR2 is SVGIG (reference sequence). The CDR3 spells CAWSLGDAVPYNEQFF. The CDR3 DNA is TGTGCCTGGAGTTTGGGAGACGCAGTTCCCTACAATGAGCAGTTCTTC.

This chain connects TRBV5-1 to TRBJ2-2; D is unresolved. The germline V gene has CDR1 SGHRS and CDR2 YFSETQ. The CDR3 is made up of 20 amino acids. With 1 base removed from V and 3 bases from J, the gap between germline ends came to 25 bases. The CDR3 DNA reads as TGCGCCAGCAGCTTGTCTTCTGGCAGACTCTACGGCCGATACACCGGGGAGCTGTTTTTT. This sequence encodes CASSLSSGRLYGRYTGELFF.

V and J are TRBV28 and TRBJ1-2; D might be TRBD1 (6 bases). The V gene lost 2 bases and the J gene lost 6 bases, with 19 bases spanning the gap. Germline CDR1 reads MDHEN; CDR2 reads SYDVKM. The CDR3 consists of 16 residues. This CDR3 reads CASSLLDRETRNGYTF. The CDR3 DNA reads TGTGCCAGCAGTTTACTGGACAGAGAGACTCGCAATGGCTACACCTTC.

This clone showed up just once. This chain uses TRBV27 with TRBJ1-4; D is perhaps TRBD1 (5 bases). The CDR3 is made up of 15 amino acids. V lost 3 bases and J 8 bases, leaving 16 bases between the germline ends. Germline CDR1 reads MNHEY; CDR2 reads SMNVEV (reference sequence). CDR3 amino acids: CASSFGGTSWEKLFF. The CDR3 region has the DNA TGTGCCAGCAGTTTTGGCGGGACCTCCTGGGAAAAACTGTTTTTT.